Listed below are T cell receptor beta chains from one sample, sequenced in a study of shared clonotypes between healthy human individuals. Sequencing used immunoSEQ multiplex PCR; TCRdb keeps in-frame clones, though not all of them. The sample holds roughly 2.4 million clones, more than 90% seen once. The sequenced sample was naive CD4+ T cells sorted from blood. The receptors come from a man aged 18 to 30 in good health. Both conserved end residues are part of each CDR3. D genes are given only for firm matches.

D | J | V | CDR3
- | TRBJ2-3 | TRBV5-1 | CASSITENTDTQYF
- | TRBJ1-5 | TRBV30 | CAWAPGRDQPQHF
- | TRBJ2-2 | TRBV9 | CASSVDRRTGELFF
TRBD1 | TRBJ1-2 | TRBV7-6 | CASSPSGTAYGYTF
- | TRBJ1-2 | TRBV4-1 | CASTSAREGNGYTF
- | TRBJ2-5 | TRBV4-1 | CASSQPDRTQETQYF
TRBD1 | TRBJ2-6 | TRBV9 | CASSFGGTGLANVLTF
TRBD2 | TRBJ2-1 | TRBV5-4 | CASSRGLAYNEQFF
- | TRBJ1-4 | TRBV18 | CASSPSGPTNEKLFF
- | TRBJ2-6 | TRBV7-2 | CASSLEGWANVLTF
- | TRBJ2-4 | TRBV10-3 | CAISESWGTGSNIQYF
- | TRBJ2-7 | TRBV6-5 | CASSYGRSGRSYEQYF
- | TRBJ2-7 | TRBV5-1 | CASSSDSARSYEQYF
TRBD1 | TRBJ2-7 | TRBV5-1 | CASSPTGVGEQYF
- | TRBJ1-3 | TRBV7-2 | CASSLVAGNSGNTIYF
- | TRBJ2-7 | TRBV27 | CASSLPLGLASYEQYF
- | TRBJ2-5 | TRBV5-1 | CASSLWEEETQYF
- | TRBJ2-2 | TRBV7-7 | CASSRTTGELFF
- | TRBJ2-7 | TRBV5-4 | CASSVGGGIFNYEQYF
TRBD1 | TRBJ2-2 | TRBV5-4 | CASSPQGANTGELFF
- | TRBJ2-7 | TRBV30 | CAWSSGRGFYEQYF
TRBD1 | TRBJ1-5 | TRBV2 | CASRAGTGGPGTNQPQHF